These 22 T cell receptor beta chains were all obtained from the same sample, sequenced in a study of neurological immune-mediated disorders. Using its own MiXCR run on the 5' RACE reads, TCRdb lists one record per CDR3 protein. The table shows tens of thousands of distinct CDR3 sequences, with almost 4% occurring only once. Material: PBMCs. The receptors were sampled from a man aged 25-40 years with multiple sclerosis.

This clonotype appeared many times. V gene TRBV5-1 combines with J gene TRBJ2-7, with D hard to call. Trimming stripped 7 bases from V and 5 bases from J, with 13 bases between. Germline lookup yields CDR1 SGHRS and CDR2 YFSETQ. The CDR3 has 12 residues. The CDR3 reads CASGLLTNEQYF. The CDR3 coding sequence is TGCGCCAGCGGCCTTTTAACCAACGAGCAGTACTTC.

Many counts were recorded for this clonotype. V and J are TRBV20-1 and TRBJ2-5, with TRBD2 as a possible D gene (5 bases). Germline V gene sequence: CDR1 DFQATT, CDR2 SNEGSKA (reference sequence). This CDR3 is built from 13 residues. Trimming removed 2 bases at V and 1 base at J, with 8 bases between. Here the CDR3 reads CSARKDFQETQYF. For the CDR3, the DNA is TGCAGTGCTAGAAAGGACTTCCAAGAGACCCAGTACTTC.

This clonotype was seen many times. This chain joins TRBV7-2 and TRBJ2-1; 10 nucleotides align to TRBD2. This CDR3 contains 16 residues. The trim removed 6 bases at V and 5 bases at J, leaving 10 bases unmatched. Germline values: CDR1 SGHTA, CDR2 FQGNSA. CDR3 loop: CASRPPERGGNNEQFF. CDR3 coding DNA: TGTGCCAGCAGACCGCCAGAGCGGGGGGGAAACAATGAGCAGTTCTTC.

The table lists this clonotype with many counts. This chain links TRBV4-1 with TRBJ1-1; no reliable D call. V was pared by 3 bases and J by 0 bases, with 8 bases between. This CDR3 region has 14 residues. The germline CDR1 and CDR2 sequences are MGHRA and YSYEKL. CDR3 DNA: TGCGCCAGCAGCCATCCCACTTTGAACACTGAAGCTTTCTTT. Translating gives CASSHPTLNTEAFF.

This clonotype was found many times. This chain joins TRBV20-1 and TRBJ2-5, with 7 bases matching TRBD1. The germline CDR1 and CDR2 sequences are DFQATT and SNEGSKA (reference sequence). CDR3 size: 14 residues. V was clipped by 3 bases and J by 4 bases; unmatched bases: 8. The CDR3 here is CSASRGGRGETQYF. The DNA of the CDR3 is TGCAGTGCTAGCCGAGGGGGCCGGGGAGAGACCCAGTACTTC.

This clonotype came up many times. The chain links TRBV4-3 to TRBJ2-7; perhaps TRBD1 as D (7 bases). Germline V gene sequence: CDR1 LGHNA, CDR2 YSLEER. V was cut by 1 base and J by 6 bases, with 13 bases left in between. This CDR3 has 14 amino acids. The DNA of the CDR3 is TGCGCCAGCAGCCAAGGACAGGGACTCGGCGAGCAGTACTTC. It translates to CASSQGQGLGEQYF.

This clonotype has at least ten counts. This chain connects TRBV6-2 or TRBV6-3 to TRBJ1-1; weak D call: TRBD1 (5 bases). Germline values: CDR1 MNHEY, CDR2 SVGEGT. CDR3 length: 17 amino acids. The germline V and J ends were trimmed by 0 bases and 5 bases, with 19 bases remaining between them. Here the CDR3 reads CASSYSSGGTGLTEAFF. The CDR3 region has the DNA TGTGCCAGCAGTTACTCTTCAGGAGGAACGGGACTTACTGAAGCTTTCTTT.

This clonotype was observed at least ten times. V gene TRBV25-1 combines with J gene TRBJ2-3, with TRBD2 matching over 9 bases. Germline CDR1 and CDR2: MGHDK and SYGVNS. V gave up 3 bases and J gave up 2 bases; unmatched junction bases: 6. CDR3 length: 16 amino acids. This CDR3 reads CASSDWVAGATDTQYF. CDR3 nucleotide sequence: TGTGCCAGCAGTGATTGGGTAGCGGGGGCCACAGATACGCAGTATTTT.

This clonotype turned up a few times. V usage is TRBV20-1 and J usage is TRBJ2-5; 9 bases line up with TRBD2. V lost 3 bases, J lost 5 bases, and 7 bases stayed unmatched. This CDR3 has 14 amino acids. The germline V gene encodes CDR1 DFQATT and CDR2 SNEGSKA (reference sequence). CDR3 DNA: TGCAGTGCTAGGATGCGGGGGGGCCTGGAGACCCAGTACTTC. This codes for CSARMRGGLETQYF.

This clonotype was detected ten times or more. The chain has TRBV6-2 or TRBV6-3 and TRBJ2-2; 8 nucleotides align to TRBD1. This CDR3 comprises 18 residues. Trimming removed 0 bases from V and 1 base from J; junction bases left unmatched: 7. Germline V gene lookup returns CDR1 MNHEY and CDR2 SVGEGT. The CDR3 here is CASSYSDRDPQNTGELFF. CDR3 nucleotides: TGTGCCAGCAGTTACTCGGACAGGGACCCCCAGAACACCGGGGAGCTGTTTTTT.

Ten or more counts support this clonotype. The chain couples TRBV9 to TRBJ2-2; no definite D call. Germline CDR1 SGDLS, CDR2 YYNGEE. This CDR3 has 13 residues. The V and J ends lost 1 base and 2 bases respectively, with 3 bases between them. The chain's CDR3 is CASSVFNTGELFF. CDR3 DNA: TGTGCCAGCAGCGTATTCAACACCGGGGAGCTGTTTTTT. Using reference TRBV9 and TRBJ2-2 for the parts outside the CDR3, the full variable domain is DSGVTQTPKHLITATGQRVTLRCSPRSGDLSVYWYQQSLDQGLQFLIQYYNGEERAKGNILERFSAQQFPDLHSELNLSSLELGDSALYFCASSVFNTGELFFGEGSRLTVL.

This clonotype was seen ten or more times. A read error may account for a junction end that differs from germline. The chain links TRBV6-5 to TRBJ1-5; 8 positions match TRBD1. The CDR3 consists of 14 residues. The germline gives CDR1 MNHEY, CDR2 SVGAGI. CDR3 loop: CASSYGQGGQPQNF. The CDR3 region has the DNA TGTGCCAGCAGTTACGGACAGGGTGGCCAGCCCCAGAATTTT.

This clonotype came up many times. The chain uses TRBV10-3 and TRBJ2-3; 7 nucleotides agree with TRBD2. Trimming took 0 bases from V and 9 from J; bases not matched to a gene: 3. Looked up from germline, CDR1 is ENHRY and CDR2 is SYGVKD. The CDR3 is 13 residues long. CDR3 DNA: TGTGCCATCAGTGAGTCTGCGGGGGACACGCAGTATTTT. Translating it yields CAISESAGDTQYF.

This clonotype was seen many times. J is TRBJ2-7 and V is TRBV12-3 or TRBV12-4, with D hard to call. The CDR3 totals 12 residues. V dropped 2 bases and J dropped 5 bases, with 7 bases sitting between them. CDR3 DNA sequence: TGTGCCAGCAGTTTAAGGCTCGACGAGCAGTACTTC. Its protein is CASSLRLDEQYF.

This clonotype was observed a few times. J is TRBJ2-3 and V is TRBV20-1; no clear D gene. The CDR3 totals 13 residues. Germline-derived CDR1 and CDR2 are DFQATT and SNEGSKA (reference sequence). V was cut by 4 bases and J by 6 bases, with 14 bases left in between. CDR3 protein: CSATITGSDTQYF. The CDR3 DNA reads TGCAGTGCTACCATCACTGGGTCCGATACGCAGTATTTT.

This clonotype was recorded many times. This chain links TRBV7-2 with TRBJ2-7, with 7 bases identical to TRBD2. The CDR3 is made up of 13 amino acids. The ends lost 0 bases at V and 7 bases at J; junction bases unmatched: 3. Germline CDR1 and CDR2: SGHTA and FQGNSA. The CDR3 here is CASSLAGGGEQYF. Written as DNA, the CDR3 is TGTGCCAGCAGCTTAGCCGGGGGAGGGGAGCAGTACTTC.

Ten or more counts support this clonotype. This CDR3 reads CASSGGGPNSNQPQHF. The CDR3 DNA sequence: TGTGCCAGCAGTGGCGGCGGGCCTAATAGCAATCAGCCCCAGCATTTT. The genes are TRBV5-6 and TRBJ1-5; D remains ambiguous. CDR3 length: 16 amino acids. The ends were cut back, 5 bases at V and 0 bases at J, with 15 bases in the middle. Germline V gene lookup returns CDR1 SGHDT and CDR2 YYEEEE.

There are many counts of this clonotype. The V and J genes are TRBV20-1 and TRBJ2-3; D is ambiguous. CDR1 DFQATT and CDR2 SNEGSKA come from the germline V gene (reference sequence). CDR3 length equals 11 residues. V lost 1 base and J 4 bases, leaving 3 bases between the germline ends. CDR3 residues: CSARVSDTQYF. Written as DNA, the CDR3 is TGCAGTGCTAGAGTTTCAGATACGCAGTATTTT.

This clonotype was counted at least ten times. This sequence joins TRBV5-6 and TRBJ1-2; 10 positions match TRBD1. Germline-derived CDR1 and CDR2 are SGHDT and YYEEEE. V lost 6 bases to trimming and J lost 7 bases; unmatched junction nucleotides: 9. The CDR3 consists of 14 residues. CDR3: CASNRRDRGGGYTF. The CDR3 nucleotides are TGTGCCAGCAACCGCCGGGACAGGGGAGGTGGCTACACCTTC.

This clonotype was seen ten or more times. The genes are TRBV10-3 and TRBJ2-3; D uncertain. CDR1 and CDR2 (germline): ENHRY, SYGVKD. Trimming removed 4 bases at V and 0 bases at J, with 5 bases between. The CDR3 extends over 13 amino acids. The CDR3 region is CAISGSSTDTQYF. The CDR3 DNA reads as TGTGCCATCAGTGGGTCTAGCACAGATACGCAGTATTTT.

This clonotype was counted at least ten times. The CDR3 DNA sequence: TGCGCCAGCAGCCCGACATCGGCAAATAATTCACCCCTCCACTTT. Translating it yields CASSPTSANNSPLHF. J is TRBJ1-6 and V is TRBV5-1; unclear D gene. Germline V gene lookup returns CDR1 SGHRS and CDR2 YFSETQ. The CDR3 runs to 15 residues. V lost 4 bases to trimming and J lost 5 bases, with 13 bases between them.

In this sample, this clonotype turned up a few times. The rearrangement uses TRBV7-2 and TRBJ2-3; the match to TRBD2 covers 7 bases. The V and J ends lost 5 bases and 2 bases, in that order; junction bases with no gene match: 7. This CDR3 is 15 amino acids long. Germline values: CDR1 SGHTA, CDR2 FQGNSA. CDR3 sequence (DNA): TGTGCCAGCAGCCTCTGGGGGGGGAACACAGATACGCAGTATTTT. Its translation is CASSLWGGNTDTQYF.